Sequencing of this T cell receptor (beta chain) was carried out in a study of T cell responses to AZD1222 COVID-19 vaccine. Germline V gene data show CDR1 as KGHSH and CDR2 as LQKENI. The CDR3 is made up of 15 amino acids. Trimming pared 3 bases from V and 1 base from J, leaving 10 bases between. Only in-frame clones appear in the TCRdb table, and some are missing; sequencing was by immunoSEQ multiplex PCR. The table includes approximately 68,000 clones, around nine tenths detected once. Study-level findings and limits: Spike-specific TCR breadth and depth rose after two AZD1222 doses.

For this clone: The antigen is not known.

The genes are TRBV18 and TRBJ1-3, with unresolved D. This TCR came from an adult in good health. The sample consisted of peripheral blood, taken on day 0 of AZD1222 vaccination. The chain's CDR3 is CASSPPDPSGNTIYF. The CDR3 DNA is TGTGCCAGCTCACCCCCCGACCCATCTGGAAACACCATATATTTT.